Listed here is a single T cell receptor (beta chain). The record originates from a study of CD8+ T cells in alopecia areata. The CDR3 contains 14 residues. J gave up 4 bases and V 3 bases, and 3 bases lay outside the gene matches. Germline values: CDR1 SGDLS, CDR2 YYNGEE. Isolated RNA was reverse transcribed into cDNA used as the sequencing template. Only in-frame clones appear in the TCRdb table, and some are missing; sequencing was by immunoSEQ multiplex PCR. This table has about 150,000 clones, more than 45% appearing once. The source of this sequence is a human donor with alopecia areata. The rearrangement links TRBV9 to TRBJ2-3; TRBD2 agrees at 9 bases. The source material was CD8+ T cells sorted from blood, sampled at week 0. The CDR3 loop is CASSGGLASDTQYF. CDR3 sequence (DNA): TGTGCCAGCAGCGGTGGACTAGCGTCAGATACGCAGTATTTT. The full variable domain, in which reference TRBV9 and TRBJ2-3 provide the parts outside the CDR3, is DSGVTQTPKHLITATGQRVTLRCSPRSGDLSVYWYQQSLDQGLQFLIQYYNGEERAKGNILERFSAQQFPDLHSELNLSSLELGDSALYFCASSGGLASDTQYFGPGTRLTVL.